A single sample is the source of the 24 T cell receptor beta chains below, sequenced in a study of blood T cell repertoires in COVID-19. Sequenced by immunoSEQ multiplex PCR; TCRdb stores in-frame clones only, minus some. The sample records fewer than 200,000 clones, under 90% being singletons. Sequenced sample: PBMCs or T cells enriched from blood (not recorded which). The receptors derive from a man aged 55 to 69 who had recovered from COVID-19.

This clone occurred a few times. The chain recombines TRBV6-5 with TRBJ2-7; 8 positions agree with TRBD2. Germline V gene sequence: CDR1 MNHEY, CDR2 SVGAGI. V was pared by 6 bases and J by 3 bases, with 7 bases of the junction left unmatched. The CDR3 totals 14 residues. The CDR3 DNA sequence: TGTGCCAGCAGCCTGGGACTAGGTCTCTACGAGCAGTACTTC. This codes for CASSLGLGLYEQYF.

This clone was counted once. This chain links TRBV2 with TRBJ1-5, with D unresolved. The CDR3 runs 15 residues. Germline loops: CDR1 SNHLY, CDR2 FYNNEI. The ends were cut back, 1 base at V and 4 bases at J, with 11 bases in the middle. The CDR3 DNA sequence: TGTGCCAGCAGTGAAGGGGGAGAACGGAATCAGCCCCAGCATTTT. Translation gives CASSEGGERNQPQHF.

The genes are TRBV29-1 and TRBJ2-1; the D gene is possibly TRBD1 (5 bases). Trimming took off 7 bases at V and 4 bases at J, with 14 bases between the two ends. Per the germline V gene, CDR1 is SQVTM and CDR2 is ANQGSEA. The CDR3 runs to 13 residues. Here the CDR3 reads CSAPSQGYNEQFF. The CDR3 DNA is TGCAGCGCCCCGAGTCAGGGTTACAATGAGCAGTTCTTC.

The V and J genes are TRBV11-2 and TRBJ2-1, with 11 positions matching TRBD2. Germline V gives CDR1 SGHAT, CDR2 FQNNGV. The CDR3 extends over 15 amino acids. V shed 5 bases, J shed 4 bases, and the junction held 4 bases outside the gene matches. The DNA of the CDR3 is TGTGCCAGCAGCCGTCCTAGCGGGGGGTACAATGAGCAGTTCTTC. It specifies CASSRPSGGYNEQFF.

This clone was counted between two and nine times. The chain links TRBV28 to TRBJ1-4; D is unclear. V was shortened by 2 bases and J by 8 bases, with 12 bases between the two germline ends. Per germline, CDR1 MDHEN and CDR2 SYDVKM. CDR3 length equals 14 residues. The CDR3 sequence: CASSLPLSGEKLFF. The CDR3 nucleotides are TGTGCCAGCAGTTTACCACTTTCGGGGGAAAAACTGTTTTTT.

The gene calls are TRBV2 and TRBJ2-1; weak D call: TRBD2 (6 bases). Between the trimmed V and J ends, which lost 4 bases and 5 bases, there was a span of 15 bases. This CDR3 spans 15 amino acids. Germline V lookup: CDR1 SNHLY, CDR2 FYNNEI. CDR3 region: CASSVGDRGNNEQFF. CDR3 in DNA: TGTGCCAGCAGTGTAGGGGATCGGGGGAACAATGAGCAGTTCTTC.

The chain links TRBV5-1 to TRBJ2-5, with a weak D call TRBD1 (6 bases). This CDR3 contains 12 residues. Germline CDR1 and CDR2: SGHRS and YFSETQ. V lost 3 bases, J lost 5 bases, and 8 bases lay in between. This CDR3 is CASSWTAETQYF. The CDR3 DNA reads as TGCGCCAGCAGCTGGACAGCCGAGACCCAGTACTTC.

The V and J genes are TRBV28 and TRBJ1-2, with D tentatively TRBD1 (5 bases). Trimming stripped 7 bases from V and 6 bases from J, with 18 bases between. In germline, CDR1 is MDHEN, CDR2 SYDVKM. The CDR3 sequence is 14 residues long. In DNA, the CDR3 is TGTGCCAGCATCCCAGTAGGGGATCGGGATGGCTACACCTTC. Its protein is CASIPVGDRDGYTF.

The chain has TRBV6-5 and TRBJ2-7; 10 nucleotides line up with TRBD1. CDR1 and CDR2 from the germline V gene are MNHEY and SVGAGI. The CDR3 has 13 residues. With 8 bases clipped from V and 4 bases from J, the junction kept 5 bases outside the gene matches. CDR3 in amino acids: CASGDRGIYEQYF. The CDR3 DNA sequence: TGTGCCAGCGGGGACAGGGGAATATACGAGCAGTACTTC.

The genes are TRBV4-1 and TRBJ1-3, with 7 bases lining up with TRBD1. CDR1 and CDR2 from the germline V gene are MGHRA and YSYEKL. This CDR3 region has 14 residues. The ends lost 1 base at V and 9 bases at J; junction bases unmatched: 6. This CDR3 is CASSQGTGGPTIYF. The DNA of the CDR3 is TGCGCCAGCAGCCAAGGGACAGGCGGTCCCACCATATATTTT.

The CDR3 nucleotides are TGTGCCAGCAGTTTATTTCGGGGGGCCGGATATGGCTACACCTTC. Protein sequence: CASSLFRGAGYGYTF. The chain couples TRBV28 to TRBJ1-2; a possible D gene is TRBD1 (6 bases). CDR3 length: 15 residues. The germline V gene has CDR1 MDHEN and CDR2 SYDVKM. Trimming removed 1 base at V and 5 bases at J, with 14 bases between.

This clone was seen only once. V is TRBV7-2 and J is TRBJ2-1; D gene ambiguous. Germline CDR1 reads SGHTA; CDR2 reads FQGNSA. The CDR3 is made up of 15 amino acids. Trimming removed 1 base at V and 5 bases at J, with 12 bases between. The DNA of the CDR3 is TGTGCCAGCAGCTTAGGTTCGGCCAGGAACAATGAGCAGTTCTTC. Translating it yields CASSLGSARNNEQFF.

The chain couples TRBV15 to TRBJ2-7; TRBD1 might be the D (5 bases). V was pared by 0 bases and J by 1 base, with 16 bases between. The germline CDR1 and CDR2 sequences are LNHNV and YYDKDF (reference sequence). The CDR3 is made up of 17 amino acids. The CDR3 here is CATSRDYAQGVSYEQYF. The CDR3 coding sequence is TGTGCCACCAGCAGAGATTATGCGCAGGGTGTATCCTACGAGCAGTACTTC.

Points on this clone: This specimen includes other DNA sequences encoding the same CDR3. The gene calls are TRBV30 and TRBJ1-3; weak D call: TRBD1 (5 bases). CDR1 is GTSNPN, CDR2 SVGIG, per germline (reference sequence). The CDR3 is 12 residues long. Trimming pared 2 bases from V and 7 bases from J, leaving 9 bases between. CDR3 DNA sequence: TGTGCCTGGAGTATTCAGGGCAACACCATATATTTT. Residues: CAWSIQGNTIYF.

The rearrangement uses TRBV7-3 and TRBJ1-3; 8 nucleotides match TRBD1. The germline CDR1 and CDR2 sequences are SGHTA and FQGTGA. CDR3 length equals 18 residues. The junction had 12 bases not matched to a gene; V was cut back by 5 bases and J by 0 bases. CDR3 DNA: TGTGCCAGCAGCCAAGACAGGGGAGGTTCTGGCTCTGGAAACACCATATATTTT. It is translated as CASSQDRGGSGSGNTIYF.

This rearrangement joins TRBV5-5 to TRBJ2-5, with D hard to call. The germline V gene encodes CDR1 SGHKS and CDR2 YYEKEE (reference sequence). This CDR3 has 14 residues. Trimming stripped 0 bases from V and 2 bases from J, with 8 bases between. The CDR3 region has the DNA TGTGCCAGCAGCTTGGTTCCCAGACAAGAGACCCAGTACTTC. The encoded protein is CASSLVPRQETQYF.

The rearrangement links TRBV18 to TRBJ2-7, with 15 bases aligning to TRBD2. Germline trimming cut 2 bases from V and 3 bases from J; bases unmatched to any gene: 17. The germline gives CDR1 KGHSH, CDR2 LQKENI. The CDR3 has 21 residues. CDR3 sequence reads: CASSPSPGTSGRKGRFYEQYF. The DNA of the CDR3 is TGTGCCAGCTCACCATCTCCAGGGACTAGCGGGAGGAAGGGAAGATTCTACGAGCAGTACTTC.

The J gene is TRBJ1-1, the V gene TRBV7-9; 7 bases fit TRBD1. The CDR3 is made up of 15 amino acids. Germline loops: CDR1 SEHNR, CDR2 FQNEAQ (reference sequence). J gave up 5 bases and V 5 bases, and 11 bases lay outside the gene matches. CDR3 in amino acids: CASSARDSSWTEAFF. The DNA for the CDR3 is TGTGCCAGCAGCGCCCGGGACAGTTCATGGACTGAAGCTTTCTTT.

The chain carries TRBV11-2 and TRBJ1-3, with D perhaps matching TRBD1 (5 bases). Trimming took 5 bases from V and 4 from J, leaving 15 bases between them. The CDR3 sequence is 15 residues long. The V gene's germline CDR1 is SGHAT and CDR2 FQNNGV. The CDR3 DNA is TGTGCCAGCAGCCAACAGGAGGGTTCGGGAAACACCATATATTTT. Translated, it gives CASSQQEGSGNTIYF.

This clone turned up a few times. The V and J genes are TRBV18 and TRBJ1-1; D is ambiguous. Germline CDR1 reads KGHSH; CDR2 reads LQKENI. This CDR3 region has 15 residues. The V end was cut by 2 bases, the J end by 1 base, with 11 bases between. CDR3 protein: CASSPLPGSNTEAFF. The DNA for the CDR3 is TGTGCCAGCTCACCATTGCCGGGGTCGAACACTGAAGCTTTCTTT.

This clone has a handful of counts. The genes are TRBV4-1 and TRBJ2-2; D is perhaps TRBD2 (6 bases). The germline V gene encodes CDR1 MGHRA and CDR2 YSYEKL. The CDR3 consists of 16 residues. V gave up 0 bases and J gave up 7 bases, with 15 bases separating them. The CDR3 loop is CASSQDGRQRVGELFF. DNA of the CDR3: TGCGCCAGCAGCCAAGATGGGAGACAGCGGGTCGGGGAGCTGTTTTTT.

The V and J genes are TRBV19 and TRBJ1-4; D may be TRBD1 (6 bases). V was shortened by 3 bases and J by 5 bases, with 7 bases between the two germline ends. This CDR3 region has 13 residues. CDR1 LNHDA and CDR2 SQIVND come from the germline V gene (reference sequence). The CDR3 loop is CASSIGQNEKLFF. The CDR3 coding sequence is TGTGCCAGTAGTATCGGACAGAATGAAAAACTGTTTTTT.

The V gene is TRBV12-3 or TRBV12-4, the J gene TRBJ1-3; D unresolved. The V end lost 7 bases, the J end lost 8 bases, and 9 bases lay between the germline ends. This CDR3 is built from 11 residues. DNA for the CDR3: TGTGCCAGCACCTCTTCGGACACCATATATTTT. Translated, it gives CASTSSDTIYF.

V is TRBV27 and J is TRBJ2-7, with D possibly matching TRBD1 (6 bases). V was pared by 8 bases and J by 3 bases, with 20 bases between. CDR1 is MNHEY and CDR2 is SMNVEV in the germline V gene (reference sequence). CDR3 length: 15 amino acids. CDR3 sequence (DNA): TGTGCCAGCGGAGACGACCGAGGCAGGGGCTACGAGCAGTACTTC. Its translation is CASGDDRGRGYEQYF.